Shown below are 15 T cell receptor beta chains from a single sample sequenced in a study of Ad26.COV2.S vaccination and SARS-CoV-2 variants. Regarding treatment: 15 to 20 received Ad26.COV2.S at low or high dose, single or two shots; roughly five received placebo; per-sample allocation not given. Sampling was performed 63 days after the first vaccine or placebo injection. TCRdb's table, derived via immunoSEQ multiplex PCR, lists solely in-frame clones and lacks some. Seen here are around 450,000 clones, 80% to 90% observed once, and the top ten hold more than 1.5%. The input for sequencing was peripheral blood, taken in a trial of Ad26.COV2.S vaccine versus placebo. The source is a person aged 18-60 years who received the Ad26.COV2.S COVID-19 vaccine or a placebo.

The rearrangement uses TRBV5-4 and TRBJ2-7; TRBD1 is a possible D gene (6 bases). V dropped 0 bases and J dropped 2 bases, with 9 bases sitting between them. CDR1 and CDR2 (germline): SGHNT, YYREEE (reference sequence). This CDR3 is 14 amino acids long. The CDR3 loop reads CASSLGPGAYEQYF. CDR3 DNA: TGTGCCAGCAGCTTGGGGCCAGGGGCCTACGAGCAGTACTTC.

This chain links TRBV6-5 with TRBJ1-5; D uncertain. Trimming removed 5 bases from V and 1 base from J, with 9 bases in between. CDR1 is MNHEY and CDR2 is SVGAGI in the germline V gene. CDR3 length: 14 residues. The CDR3 here is CASSIRSSNQPQHF. The CDR3, as DNA: TGTGCCAGCAGTATAAGGTCGAGCAATCAGCCCCAGCATTTT.

The chain recombines TRBV28 with TRBJ2-3; no clear D gene. The V gene's germline CDR1 is MDHEN and CDR2 SYDVKM. Trimming left V 5 bases short and J 2 bases short, with 11 bases between. The CDR3 is 14 residues long. CDR3 amino acids: CASSRAPITDTQYF. As DNA, the CDR3 is TGTGCCAGCAGTCGAGCCCCTATCACAGATACGCAGTATTTT.

In regard to this clone: The junction and the germline gene differ at one end; a read error may be behind it. This rearrangement joins TRBV7-7 to TRBJ2-2; no definite D call. Germline CDR1 and CDR2: SSHAT and FNYEAQ (reference sequence). The CDR3 is 13 amino acids. Written as DNA, the CDR3 is TGTGCTAGCAGCTTTGGGCAAACCGGGGAGCTGTTTTTT. Translation: CASSFGQTGELFF.

This chain uses TRBV5-1 with TRBJ2-7; 10 bases agree with TRBD2. This CDR3 region has 16 residues. In germline, CDR1 is SGHRS, CDR2 YFSETQ. V dropped 4 bases and J dropped 4; count of bases not matched to a gene: 11. The CDR3 nucleotides read TGCGCCAGCAGCCCGATTGTCGTTAGCGGGAGGTACGAGCAGTACTTC. This encodes CASSPIVVSGRYEQYF.

The rearrangement joins TRBV2 to TRBJ2-7, with 8 bases that match TRBD2. The CDR3 covers 14 residues. Germline CDR1 and CDR2: SNHLY and FYNNEI. V was pared by 4 bases and J by 5 bases, with 7 bases of the junction left unmatched. CDR3 nucleotide sequence: TGTGCCAGCAGTGTCCTGACTAGCGCTAACGAGCAGTACTTC. Residues: CASSVLTSANEQYF. The full variable domain, rest sourced from reference TRBV2 and TRBJ2-7, is EPEVTQTPSHQVTQMGQEVILRCVPISNHLYFYWYRQILGQKVEFLVSFYNNEISEKSEIFDDQFSVERPDGSNFTLKIRSTKLEDSAMYFCASSVLTSANEQYFGPGTRLTVT.

This chain uses TRBV7-3 with TRBJ2-1, with D perhaps matching TRBD2 (5 bases). Germline CDR1 and CDR2: SGHTA and FQGTGA. This CDR3 spans 15 amino acids. V shed 5 bases and J shed 4 bases, with 15 bases lying between them. The CDR3 reads CASSQGQTGYNEQFF. CDR3 nucleotides: TGTGCCAGCAGCCAAGGCCAAACGGGGTACAATGAGCAGTTCTTC.

The chain employs TRBV10-3 and TRBJ1-1; D possibly corresponds to TRBD1 (6 bases). V was cut by 3 bases and J by 0 bases, with 11 bases left in between. This CDR3 spans 15 amino acids. Germline V CDR1 and CDR2: ENHRY, SYGVKD. The CDR3 reads CAISEGQGMNTEAFF. DNA of the CDR3: TGTGCCATCAGTGAAGGTCAGGGGATGAACACTGAAGCTTTCTTT.

The chain has TRBV4-3 and TRBJ1-4; D perhaps matches TRBD1 (6 bases). The V gene lost 4 bases and the J gene lost 5 bases, with 11 bases spanning the gap. The length of the CDR3 is 14 residues. Germline V lookup: CDR1 LGHNA, CDR2 YSLEER. CDR3: CASSLDRQNEKLFF. In DNA form, the CDR3 reads TGCGCCAGCAGCCTAGACAGGCAGAATGAAAAACTGTTTTTT.

The gene calls are TRBV5-1 and TRBJ1-1, with D unresolved. The CDR3 contains 14 residues. In germline, CDR1 is SGHRS, CDR2 YFSETQ. V lost 5 bases and J 0 bases, leaving 11 bases between the germline ends. The CDR3 DNA reads TGCGCCAGCAGGGTTATAGGGTTGAACACTGAAGCTTTCTTT. Its translation is CASRVIGLNTEAFF. The complete variable domain, with remaining parts taken from reference TRBV5-1 and TRBJ1-1, reads KAGVTQTPRYLIKTRGQQVTLSCSPISGHRSVSWYQQTPGQGLQFLFEYFSETQRNKGNFPGRFSGRQFSNSRSEMNVSTLELGDSALYLCASRVIGLNTEAFFGQGTRLTVV.

The gene calls are TRBV10-3 and TRBJ2-3; D possibly corresponds to TRBD2 (6 bases). The CDR3 covers 13 residues. Trimming removed 4 bases from V and 6 bases from J, with 11 bases in between. CDR1 ENHRY and CDR2 SYGVKD come from the germline V gene. CDR3 DNA: TGTGCCATCAGTGTTACTAGCATGGATACGCAGTATTTT. Protein product: CAISVTSMDTQYF.

The sample holds a few counts of this clone. This sequence joins TRBV6-5 and TRBJ1-1; no definite D call. The CDR3 has 12 amino acids. Germline CDR1 reads MNHEY; CDR2 reads SVGAGI. The V end was cut by 6 bases, the J end by 6 bases, with 11 bases between. The CDR3 nucleotides are TGTGCCAGCAGCGAGAGTGGGCCTGAAGCTTTCTTT. Its translation: CASSESGPEAFF.

The J gene is TRBJ1-2, the V gene TRBV6-5, with 8 nucleotides matching TRBD1. Germline CDR1 reads MNHEY; CDR2 reads SVGAGI. Trimming took 6 bases from V and 7 from J; bases not matched to a gene: 10. The CDR3 is 14 amino acids. CDR3 in amino acids: CASSRGRGQSGYTF. The CDR3 bases are TGTGCCAGCAGCCGAGGCAGGGGGCAGAGTGGCTACACCTTC.

This clone was seen a handful of times. This rearrangement joins TRBV2 to TRBJ1-3; D not resolved. Trimming removed 3 bases from V and 1 base from J, with 7 bases in between. Per the germline V gene, CDR1 is SNHLY and CDR2 is FYNNEI. The CDR3 extends over 14 amino acids. The CDR3 loop is CASSDEGSGNTIYF. In DNA form, the CDR3 reads TGTGCCAGCAGTGATGAAGGTTCTGGAAACACCATATATTTT.

The genes are TRBV13 and TRBJ1-4; TRBD1 matches 10 bases. The CDR3 contains 14 residues. The germline V gene encodes CDR1 PRHDT and CDR2 FYEKMQ (reference sequence). Trimming cost V 5 bases and J 7 bases; bases outside gene matches: 4. The CDR3 spells CASSTRTGGEKLFF. The CDR3 bases are TGTGCCAGCAGCACGAGGACAGGGGGTGAAAAACTGTTTTTT.